What follows is one T cell receptor (beta chain) and its context. This record comes from a study of blood T cell repertoires in COVID-19. Across the whole study: Nucleic acid was either cDNA or gDNA, and it came from T cells, B-cell-depleted T cells, or PBMCs.

The protocol was immunoSEQ multiplex PCR, while the TCRdb copy is restricted to in-frame clones and leaves out a portion. The data hold about 180,000 clones, with nearly 90% observed a single time. The V end was cut by 5 bases, the J end by 9 bases, with 25 bases between. The V gene's germline CDR1 is MNHEY and CDR2 SMNVEV (reference sequence). The CDR3 length is 17 residues. Sequencing used peripheral blood. This TCR came from a man aged 18-30 years who had recovered from COVID-19. The chain employs TRBV27 and TRBJ2-2, with D perhaps TRBD1 (5 bases). CDR3 in amino acids: CASSRAGDSVPGRELFF. The CDR3 coding sequence is TGTGCCAGCAGTAGGGCAGGAGATTCAGTCCCAGGGAGGGAGCTGTTTTTT.